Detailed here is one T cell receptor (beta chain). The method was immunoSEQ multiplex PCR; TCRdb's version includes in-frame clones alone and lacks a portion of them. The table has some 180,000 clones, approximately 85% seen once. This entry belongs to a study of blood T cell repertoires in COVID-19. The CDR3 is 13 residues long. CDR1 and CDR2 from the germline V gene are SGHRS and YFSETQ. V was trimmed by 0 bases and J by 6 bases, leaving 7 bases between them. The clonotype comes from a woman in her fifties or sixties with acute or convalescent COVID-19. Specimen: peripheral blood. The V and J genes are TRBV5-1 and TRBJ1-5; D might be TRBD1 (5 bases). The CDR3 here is CASSLEGAQPQHF. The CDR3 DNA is TGCGCCAGCAGCTTGGAAGGGGCTCAGCCCCAGCATTTT.